This passage covers 23 T cell receptor beta chains from one sample sequenced in a study of blood T cell repertoires in COVID-19. The repertoire was sequenced with immunoSEQ multiplex PCR; TCRdb's copy has only in-frame clones and lacks some. The sample lists roughly 6,100 clones, about 90% occurring once. The sequenced sample consisted of peripheral blood. The origin of the receptors is a human donor in a cohort sampled during active COVID-19.

This clone was counted a single time. V is TRBV29-1 and J is TRBJ1-2, with D perhaps matching TRBD1 (5 bases). V lost 7 bases and J lost 3, with 12 bases in between. The CDR3 loop spans 12 amino acids. Germline V gives CDR1 SQVTM, CDR2 ANQGSEA. The chain's CDR3 is CSAADSYYGYTF. CDR3 sequence (DNA): TGCAGCGCCGCCGACAGTTACTATGGCTACACCTTC.

This clone was seen a few times. V is TRBV4-2 and J is TRBJ1-6, with 7 bases identical to TRBD1. Germline V CDR1 and CDR2: LGHNA, YNFKEQ. This CDR3 comprises 16 residues. The trim removed 3 bases at V and 6 bases at J, leaving 8 bases unmatched. The CDR3 bases are TGTGCCAGCAGCCATGAGATCCGGGACAGTAATTCACCCCTCCACTTT. Its protein product is CASSHEIRDSNSPLHF.

This chain joins TRBV7-2 and TRBJ1-2, with 9 bases identical to TRBD1. The trim removed 2 bases at V and 2 bases at J, leaving 6 bases unmatched. CDR1 and CDR2 from the germline V gene are SGHTA and FQGNSA. The CDR3 runs to 16 residues. The CDR3 spells CASSLLHTGGNYGYTF. The DNA of the CDR3 is TGTGCCAGCAGCTTACTACATACAGGGGGCAACTATGGCTACACCTTC.

The V gene is TRBV29-1, the J gene TRBJ1-2; D is perhaps TRBD1 (6 bases). CDR1 is SQVTM, CDR2 ANQGSEA, per germline. Deletions cut 3 bases from V and 4 bases from J, with 21 bases between. The CDR3 contains 16 residues. CDR3 region: CSVDLSSDSRLYGYTF. The CDR3 DNA follows: TGCAGCGTTGACCTTTCCTCGGACAGTCGCCTCTATGGCTACACCTTC.

About this clone: An end of the junction differs from the germline gene, which may be a read error. This chain connects TRBV7-7 to TRBJ2-1, with D possibly matching TRBD2 (5 bases). Germline CDR1 SSHAT, CDR2 FNYEAQ (reference sequence). The CDR3 loop spans 18 amino acids. The CDR3 coding sequence is TGTGCTAGCAGCTTAGACCTAGCTCCAGATAGCTCCTACAATGAGCAGTTCTTC. It encodes CASSLDLAPDSSYNEQFF.

J is TRBJ2-7 and V is TRBV5-1; D may be TRBD2 (6 bases). This CDR3 is 14 amino acids long. Deletions cut 5 bases from V and 6 bases from J, with 18 bases between. The germline gives CDR1 SGHRS, CDR2 YFSETQ. The CDR3 loop is CASRILYGGGEQYF. Written as DNA, the CDR3 is TGCGCCAGCAGGATCCTCTACGGGGGAGGCGAGCAGTACTTC.

The chain links TRBV19 to TRBJ1-1; D is uncertain. Trimming pared 0 bases from V and 7 bases from J, leaving 12 bases between. The V gene's germline CDR1 is LNHDA and CDR2 SQIVND (reference sequence). CDR3 length equals 14 residues. CDR3 protein: CASSIEGTYGEAFF. In DNA form, the CDR3 reads TGTGCCAGTAGTATAGAGGGCACCTACGGTGAAGCTTTCTTT.

V is TRBV5-4 and J is TRBJ2-5, with 7 nucleotides matching TRBD1. Losses at the gene ends were 0 bases for V and 5 bases for J; bases not matched to a gene: 7. The CDR3 covers 15 residues. Germline CDR1 SGHNT, CDR2 YYREEE (reference sequence). CDR3 coding DNA: TGTGCCAGCAGCTTGGTAGGCGAAGGGGGCGAGACCCAGTACTTC. This encodes CASSLVGEGGETQYF.

The gene calls are TRBV28 and TRBJ2-7, with TRBD1 matching over 9 bases. This CDR3 spans 14 amino acids. V shed 2 bases and J 7 bases; nucleotides not matched to a gene: 6. Germline V gene sequence: CDR1 MDHEN, CDR2 SYDVKM. The CDR3 loop reads CASSLRTGVVEQYF. CDR3 coding DNA: TGTGCCAGCAGTTTACGGACAGGGGTAGTTGAGCAGTACTTC.

V is TRBV7-9 and J is TRBJ1-4; perhaps TRBD1 as D (6 bases). Trimming removed 4 bases from V and 8 bases from J, with 17 bases in between. This CDR3 has 15 amino acids. Germline CDR1 reads SEHNR; CDR2 reads FQNEAQ (reference sequence). CDR3 sequence (DNA): TGTGCCAGCAGCTCCCAGGGGACCCCCGAGGAAAAACTGTTTTTT. Protein: CASSSQGTPEEKLFF.

This chain links TRBV6-2 or TRBV6-3 with TRBJ2-5; possible D gene TRBD2, 6 bases. Germline V CDR1 and CDR2: MNHEY, SVGEGT. The CDR3 runs 15 residues. The germline V and J ends were trimmed by 6 bases and 5 bases, with 19 bases remaining between them. CDR3 nucleotide sequence: TGTGCCAGCAGCAACTCGGGGGTGCGGGGCGAGACCCAGTACTTC. Its protein is CASSNSGVRGETQYF.

The rearrangement joins TRBV7-2 to TRBJ2-7; 13 nucleotides align to TRBD2. CDR1 is SGHTA, CDR2 FQGNSA, per germline. The CDR3 contains 15 residues. V shed 5 bases and J 5 bases; nucleotides not matched to a gene: 6. The CDR3 DNA reads TGTGCCAGCAGCCCACTAGCGGGAGGGCCGGACGAGCAGTACTTC. Amino acids: CASSPLAGGPDEQYF.

The chain combines TRBV7-2 with TRBJ2-4, with 8 bases that match TRBD2. There are 16 residues in the CDR3. Per the germline V gene, CDR1 is SGHTA and CDR2 is FQGNSA. V gave up 5 bases and J gave up 13 bases; unmatched junction bases: 19. For the CDR3, the DNA is TGTGCCAGCAGCCCCCAGACTAGCGCACCCTTATCGAAACAGTACTTC. It encodes CASSPQTSAPLSKQYF.

This chain's CDR3 is CATSTGREDEQYF. DNA for the CDR3: TGTGCCACCAGCACAGGTCGGGAGGACGAGCAGTACTTC. The rearrangement uses TRBV15 and TRBJ2-7; the match to TRBD2 covers 7 bases. The ends lost 4 bases at V and 5 bases at J; junction bases unmatched: 5. The CDR3 extends over 13 amino acids. Germline CDR1 and CDR2: LNHNV and YYDKDF (reference sequence).

This clone came up a few times. The chain is built from TRBV23-1 and TRBJ2-7; a possible D gene is TRBD2 (7 bases). TRBV23-1 is an open reading frame, and its role is uncertain. V lost 4 bases and J lost 2, with 18 bases in between. The CDR3 runs 16 residues. The DNA for the CDR3 is TGCGCCAGCAGTCCGCCTGGGGGGGCCGGTGCCTACGAGCAGTACTTC. Translation gives CASSPPGGAGAYEQYF.

The chain joins TRBV7-2 to TRBJ2-1, with D unresolved. This CDR3 contains 13 residues. Trimming left V 2 bases short and J 4 bases short, with 6 bases between. Germline CDR1 is SGHTA and CDR2 is FQGNSA. The CDR3 reads CASSLNQYNEQFF. For the CDR3, the DNA is TGTGCCAGCAGCTTAAACCAGTACAATGAGCAGTTCTTC.

This rearrangement joins TRBV28 to TRBJ2-7, with 11 positions matching TRBD2. CDR3 length equals 15 residues. V lost 5 bases to trimming and J lost 1 base; unmatched junction nucleotides: 4. The V gene's germline CDR1 is MDHEN and CDR2 SYDVKM. CDR3 in DNA: TGTGCCAGCAGTGAACTAGCGGGAGTATCCTACGAGCAGTACTTC. Amino acid sequence: CASSELAGVSYEQYF.

V is TRBV4-2 and J is TRBJ2-7, with D possibly being TRBD2 (6 bases). V lost 3 bases to trimming and J lost 2 bases, with 14 bases between them. Germline CDR1 LGHNA, CDR2 YNFKEQ. This CDR3 has 15 amino acids. CDR3 DNA: TGTGCCAGCAGCCATTTCCTAGCGTTGACCTACGAGCAGTACTTC. It codes for CASSHFLALTYEQYF.

V gene TRBV15 combines with J gene TRBJ2-7; 10 bases are shared with TRBD1. V dropped 5 bases and J dropped 3; count of bases not matched to a gene: 7. The CDR3 spans 15 residues. CDR1 and CDR2 from the germline V gene are LNHNV and YYDKDF (reference sequence). The DNA of the CDR3 is TGTGCCACCAGCGCGCGACAGGGGGCGGTCTACGAGCAGTACTTC. The encoded protein is CATSARQGAVYEQYF.

V is TRBV6-4 and J is TRBJ2-1, with TRBD2 matching over 10 bases. Per the germline V gene, CDR1 is MRHNA and CDR2 is SNTAGT. V shed 5 bases and J 6 bases; nucleotides not matched to a gene: 7. The CDR3 is 15 amino acids. The CDR3 is CASSPLAGALNEQFF. DNA of the CDR3: TGTGCCAGCAGTCCGCTAGCGGGAGCACTCAATGAGCAGTTCTTC.

The chain employs TRBV30 and TRBJ2-1; 10 bases match TRBD2. This CDR3 is 17 amino acids long. After removal of 4 bases from V and 9 bases from J, the junction contained 18 bases not matched to a gene. In germline, CDR1 is GTSNPN, CDR2 SVGIG (reference sequence). The CDR3 loop is CAWNGLAGATGEGEQFF. CDR3 nucleotides: TGTGCCTGGAACGGGCTAGCGGGAGCCACAGGAGAGGGTGAGCAGTTCTTC.

In regard to this clone: The germline gene is not matched at one end of the junction; a read error may be the cause. CDR3 loop: CVSSAGTSNEQFF. CDR3 nucleotides: TGTGTCAGCAGCGCCGGGACTAGCAATGAGCAGTTCTTC. The chain links TRBV9 to TRBJ2-1; 8 nucleotides match TRBD2. Looked up from germline, CDR1 is SGDLS and CDR2 is YYNGEE. There are 13 residues in the CDR3.

The chain joins TRBV4-2 to TRBJ2-7; 8 nucleotides agree with TRBD2. Germline assignment: CDR1 LGHNA and CDR2 YNFKEQ. The J segment lost 4 bases and the V segment lost 0 bases, leaving 17 bases of the junction unmatched. The CDR3 consists of 19 residues. CDR3 loop: CASSQDSAGLSGGPYEQYF. The CDR3 coding sequence is TGTGCCAGCAGCCAAGATAGCGCTGGGCTCAGCGGGGGCCCTTACGAGCAGTACTTC.